This record concerns one TCR beta chain sequence. What it binds is unknown. The source of the sample is a study of blood T cells in healthy people across ages. Sample-barcoded 5' priming and a J-beta primer mix drove a second PCR of about 7 to 12 cycles. TCRdb itself ran the 5' RACE reads through MiXCR, one entry per CDR3 protein. Here the sample spans some 1.8 million distinct CDR3 sequences, around 40% being singletons. Study results and caveats: Calculation of diversity from one million T cells yielded estimates considered to be underestimates. Naive CD4+ cells and diversity were both higher in long-lived donors than in aged donors. Using unsorted PBMCs precluded a conclusive naive versus antigen-experienced comparison.

Germline loops: CDR1 LNHNV, CDR2 YYDKDF (reference sequence). The CDR3 sequence is 13 residues long. V was cut by 3 bases and J by 2 bases, with 6 bases left in between. The material sequenced was blood. The chain has TRBV15 and TRBJ2-3; D remains unclear. The clonotype comes from a human donor in good health. The CDR3, as DNA: TGTGCCACCAGCAGCCCCCCCACAGATACGCAGTATTTT. Protein sequence: CATSSPPTDTQYF. The entire variable domain, with the rest obtained from reference TRBV15 and TRBJ2-3, is as follows: DAMVIQNPRYQVTQFGKPVTLSCSQTLNHNVMYWYQQKSSQAPKLLFHYYDKDFNNEADTPDNFQSRRPNTSFCFLDIRSPGLGDTAMYLCATSSPPTDTQYFGPGTRLTVL.